Shown below are 5 T cell receptor beta chains from a single sample sequenced in a study of OX40 agonist ivuxolimab in advanced cancers. Assay: immunoSEQ multiplex PCR; the TCRdb copy retains only in-frame clones and omits some. The sample gives around 72,000 clones, 85% to 90% of which show up once; 0.85% to 0.95% is in the top ten. Sequencing was performed on CD4+ or CD8+ T cells sorted from blood, taken in a trial of the OX40 agonist ivuxolimab. The receptors were gathered from an adult with an advanced solid tumor such as melanoma, head and neck, liver or kidney cancer.

The chain employs TRBV28 and TRBJ1-3, with D maybe TRBD1 (5 bases). This CDR3 has 16 amino acids. V lost 4 bases and J 2 bases, leaving 15 bases between the germline ends. Germline V gene lookup returns CDR1 MDHEN and CDR2 SYDVKM. The CDR3 nucleotides are TGTGCCAGCAGTTCACTAACAGGACCTCCTGGAAACACCATATATTTT. Its translation is CASSSLTGPPGNTIYF.

This sequence joins TRBV6-6 and TRBJ1-1, with no clear D. CDR3 length: 12 residues. Germline lookup yields CDR1 MNHNY and CDR2 SVGAGI (reference sequence). Between the trimmed V and J ends, which lost 0 bases and 8 bases, there was a span of 7 bases. The CDR3, as DNA: TGTGCCAGCAGTTACTCGACACAGGAAGCTTTCTTT. This gives the protein CASSYSTQEAFF.

This sequence joins TRBV7-9 and TRBJ2-3; 13 nucleotides match TRBD2. CDR1 and CDR2 from the germline V gene are SEHNR and FQNEAQ (reference sequence). The junction had 10 bases not matched to a gene; V was cut back by 5 bases and J by 5 bases. This CDR3 comprises 17 residues. The CDR3 loop is CASSPALAGGQGDTQYF. CDR3 DNA sequence: TGTGCCAGCAGCCCGGCACTAGCGGGAGGGCAAGGAGATACGCAGTATTTT.

The chain recombines TRBV7-3 with TRBJ1-1; no firm D call. CDR1 is SGHTA and CDR2 is FQGTGA in the germline V gene. This CDR3 region has 14 residues. The V and J ends lost 5 bases and 0 bases respectively, with 10 bases between them. The CDR3 loop is CASSPRGMNTEAFF. The CDR3 coding sequence is TGTGCCAGCAGCCCTCGAGGGATGAACACTGAAGCTTTCTTT.

The rearrangement uses TRBV7-3 and TRBJ1-5; possibly TRBD1 for D (5 bases). The V end was cut by 5 bases, the J end by 6 bases, with 29 bases between. Germline V CDR1 and CDR2: SGHTA, FQGTGA. The CDR3 is made up of 19 amino acids. The CDR3 bases are TGTGCCAGCAGCGTCCCAGACGAAGGGGAACGTTCGGAGGCTCAGCCCCAGCATTTT. This translates into CASSVPDEGERSEAQPQHF.